The 24 T cell receptor beta chains given below trace back to one sample, sequenced in a study of graft-versus-host responses after intestinal transplantation. Profiled with immunoSEQ multiplex PCR; TCRdb holds only in-frame clones, not every one. The sample shows 80,000 to 90,000 clones, roughly 90% of them seen only once. For these receptors, no antigen is known. Sequencing used unstimulated CD4+ T cells sorted from spleen or lymph node cells, obtained before intestinal transplant. The receptor source for this set is a human donor who received an intestinal transplant.

The genes are TRBV25-1 and TRBJ2-7; D remains ambiguous. The CDR3 consists of 12 residues. The V and J ends lost 2 bases and 3 bases respectively, with 5 bases between them. CDR1 is MGHDK and CDR2 is SYGVNS in the germline V gene. CDR3 sequence reads: CASSENSYEQYF. The CDR3 DNA follows: TGTGCCAGCAGTGAAAACAGCTACGAGCAGTACTTC.

The chain carries TRBV2 and TRBJ2-1, with TRBD2 as a possible D gene (7 bases). V was pared by 7 bases and J by 3 bases, with 19 bases between. The CDR3 has 16 amino acids. Germline V gene sequence: CDR1 SNHLY, CDR2 FYNNEI. The CDR3 here is CASTQRGGPLYNEQFF. For the CDR3, the DNA is TGTGCCAGCACCCAAAGGGGGGGTCCCCTCTACAATGAGCAGTTCTTC.

The J gene is TRBJ1-2, the V gene TRBV5-4; possible D gene TRBD1, 5 bases. V was shortened by 0 bases and J by 2 bases, with 5 bases between the two germline ends. Germline V gene sequence: CDR1 SGHNT, CDR2 YYREEE (reference sequence). The CDR3 extends over 13 amino acids. The CDR3 DNA reads TGTGCCAGCAGCTTGGGACAGAACTATGGCTACACCTTC. Its translation: CASSLGQNYGYTF.

The chain uses TRBV5-1 and TRBJ2-7; 12 positions match TRBD2. Germline CDR1 reads SGHRS; CDR2 reads YFSETQ. Losses at the gene ends were 4 bases for V and 7 bases for J; bases not matched to a gene: 12. The CDR3 consists of 16 residues. CDR3 residues: CASSKTSGGLPPEQYF. The CDR3 DNA reads as TGCGCCAGCAGCAAGACTAGCGGGGGCCTTCCCCCGGAGCAGTACTTC.

The rearrangement links TRBV9 to TRBJ1-3; 9 bases map to TRBD1. The CDR3 has 15 amino acids. V dropped 2 bases and J dropped 6; count of bases not matched to a gene: 6. CDR1 SGDLS and CDR2 YYNGEE come from the germline V gene. CDR3 nucleotides: TGTGCCAGCAGCGTGCAGGGACAGGGCGAAAACACCATATATTTT. Translated: CASSVQGQGENTIYF.

This chain joins TRBV9 and TRBJ1-3; TRBD1 is a possible D gene (5 bases). The CDR3 runs to 13 residues. Trimming shortened V by 7 bases and J by 3 bases, and 11 bases separated the two germline ends. From germline, CDR1 is SGDLS and CDR2 YYNGEE. The CDR3 region is CASRGVGGNTIYF. Written as DNA, the CDR3 is TGTGCCAGCCGGGGGGTAGGTGGAAACACCATATATTTT.

The CDR3 region is CASSWRDGNTEAFF. In DNA form, the CDR3 reads TGTGCCAGCAGCTGGCGGGACGGGAACACTGAAGCTTTCTTT. This chain uses TRBV5-4 with TRBJ1-1; perhaps TRBD1 as D (5 bases). V lost 3 bases, J lost 1 base, and 10 bases lay in between. The length of the CDR3 is 14 residues. CDR1 and CDR2 from the germline V gene are SGHNT and YYREEE (reference sequence).

This clone was picked up a small number of times. This chain uses TRBV6-5 with TRBJ1-2; TRBD1 matches 11 bases. V dropped 2 bases and J dropped 7; count of bases not matched to a gene: 3. The V gene's germline CDR1 is MNHEY and CDR2 SVGAGI. The CDR3 is 14 amino acids. CDR3 DNA sequence: TGTGCCAGCAGTTACGGGACAGGGGGTCCTGGCTACACCTTC. Translating gives CASSYGTGGPGYTF.

The chain is built from TRBV5-1 and TRBJ2-3; 9 nucleotides align to TRBD2. CDR1 SGHRS and CDR2 YFSETQ come from the germline V gene. J was trimmed by 0 bases and V by 1 base; bases with no gene match: 9. The CDR3 length is 18 residues. The CDR3 DNA sequence: TGCGCCAGCAGCTTGATCGCGGGGGGGACCTATAGCACAGATACGCAGTATTTT. Its protein product is CASSLIAGGTYSTDTQYF.

The chain recombines TRBV11-2 with TRBJ1-2; D gene ambiguous. With 0 bases removed from V and 4 bases from J, the gap between germline ends came to 6 bases. Germline V lookup: CDR1 SGHAT, CDR2 FQNNGV. The CDR3 spans 13 residues. The CDR3: CASSLDIPYGYTF. CDR3 in DNA: TGTGCCAGCAGCTTAGACATCCCCTATGGCTACACCTTC.

The chain has TRBV2 and TRBJ2-1; a weak D match, TRBD1 (5 bases). V shed 3 bases and J shed 12 bases, with 15 bases lying between them. Germline assignment: CDR1 SNHLY and CDR2 FYNNEI. The CDR3 length is 13 residues. CDR3 region: CASSEAGSGRQFF. The CDR3 bases are TGTGCCAGCAGTGAGGCAGGGTCCGGAAGGCAGTTCTTC.

This clone was detected once. The V and J genes are TRBV11-2 and TRBJ1-4; 7 nucleotides align to TRBD1. With V trimmed by 5 bases and J by 8 bases, 11 bases remained unmatched. Germline values: CDR1 SGHAT, CDR2 FQNNGV. This CDR3 region has 15 residues. CDR3 coding DNA: TGTGCCAGCAGCCACCCGGGACAGTCTGTGGAAAAACTGTTTTTT. Protein product: CASSHPGQSVEKLFF. The variable domain in full, completed from reference TRBV11-2 and TRBJ1-4, reads EAGVAQSPRYKIIEKRQSVAFWCNPISGHATLYWYQQILGQGPKLLIQFQNNGVVDDSQLPKDRFSAERLKGVDSTLKIQPAKLEDSAVYLCASSHPGQSVEKLFFGSGTQLSVL.

The chain links TRBV7-9 to TRBJ1-1; D unresolved. This CDR3 contains 12 residues. V lost 0 bases, J lost 5 bases, and 4 bases lay in between. Germline lookup yields CDR1 SEHNR and CDR2 FQNEAQ (reference sequence). For the CDR3, the DNA is TGTGCCAGCAGCTTAGCGGAGACTGAAGCTTTCTTT. This sequence encodes CASSLAETEAFF.

The V call is TRBV5-1, the J call TRBJ1-2, with TRBD1 matching over 12 bases. J was trimmed by 11 bases and V by 3 bases; bases with no gene match: 14. The germline V gene encodes CDR1 SGHRS and CDR2 YFSETQ. This CDR3 spans 16 amino acids. The CDR3 region is CASSWAPGQGAPEYTF. In nucleotides, the CDR3 is TGCGCCAGCAGCTGGGCACCGGGACAGGGGGCTCCTGAGTACACCTTC. Combining the CDR3 with reference TRBV5-1 and TRBJ1-2 gives the whole variable domain KAGVTQTPRYLIKTRGQQVTLSCSPISGHRSVSWYQQTPGQGLQFLFEYFSETQRNKGNFPGRFSGRQFSNSRSEMNVSTLELGDSALYLCASSWAPGQGAPEYTFGSGTRLTVV.

This clone was seen a handful of times. The chain links TRBV6-5 to TRBJ1-4, with 7 nucleotides matching TRBD1. The CDR3 runs to 14 residues. The V segment lost 5 bases and the J segment 13 bases; nucleotides outside the gene matches: 13. Germline CDR1 reads MNHEY; CDR2 reads SVGAGI. The CDR3 DNA sequence: TGTGCCAGCAGTACCCAAACAGGGGCCCGAGGACTGTTTTTT. Residues: CASSTQTGARGLFF.

The V call is TRBV2, the J call TRBJ2-3, with D possibly being TRBD2 (6 bases). Germline V gene lookup returns CDR1 SNHLY and CDR2 FYNNEI. The CDR3 extends over 13 amino acids. V lost 6 bases, J lost 2 bases, and 9 bases lay in between. CDR3 loop: CASRGGYTDTQYF. The CDR3, as DNA: TGTGCCAGCAGGGGGGGATACACAGATACGCAGTATTTT.

The sample holds one count of this clone. This chain uses TRBV18 with TRBJ2-1, with D possibly being TRBD1 (6 bases). The CDR3 contains 16 residues. Deletions cut 3 bases from V and 0 bases from J, with 12 bases between. CDR1 and CDR2 from the germline V gene are KGHSH and LQKENI. CDR3 region: CASSPWEGGSYNEQFF. The CDR3, as DNA: TGTGCCAGCTCACCGTGGGAAGGGGGCTCCTACAATGAGCAGTTCTTC.

The chain uses TRBV14 and TRBJ2-1; D is possibly TRBD1 (6 bases). Deletions cut 4 bases from V and 4 bases from J, with 11 bases between. Germline CDR1 is SGHDN and CDR2 is FVKESK. This CDR3 has 14 residues. The CDR3 DNA reads as TGTGCCAGCAGCCTGACCACAGGGTACAATGAGCAGTTCTTC. This encodes CASSLTTGYNEQFF.

The rearrangement joins TRBV5-6 to TRBJ1-4; D uncertain. The CDR3 spans 14 residues. V dropped 4 bases and J dropped 7 bases, with 14 bases sitting between them. Germline V gene lookup returns CDR1 SGHDT and CDR2 YYEEEE. The CDR3 sequence is CASSLSGLPEKLFF. The CDR3 DNA reads as TGTGCCAGCAGCCTCAGCGGACTGCCTGAAAAACTGTTTTTT.

Regarding this clone: A read error may account for a junction end that differs from germline. The chain joins TRBV5-6 to TRBJ2-1; TRBD1 matches 9 bases. The length of the CDR3 is 18 residues. Germline CDR1 reads SGHDT; CDR2 reads YYEEEE. This CDR3 reads CASSFNPGQGGRYTEQFF. CDR3 in DNA: TGTGCCAGCAGCTTTAACCCGGGACAGGGTGGTAGATACACTGAGCAGTTCTTC.

The chain uses TRBV6-1 and TRBJ1-6; weak D call: TRBD1 (6 bases). The V and J ends lost 0 bases and 11 bases respectively, with 17 bases between them. Germline assignment: CDR1 MNHNS and CDR2 SASEGT. The CDR3 contains 16 residues. CDR3 in DNA: TGTGCCAGCAGTGAAGCTATGCAGGGGCTCGGGCCACCCCTCCACTTT. It specifies CASSEAMQGLGPPLHF.

The CDR3 region has the DNA TGCAGCGTCCCCGGGACTCAAAACACCATATATTTT. Residues: CSVPGTQNTIYF. This sequence joins TRBV29-1 and TRBJ1-3; D possibly corresponds to TRBD1 (5 bases). Trimming cost V 6 bases and J 6 bases, with 12 bases left between them. The CDR3 has 12 amino acids. CDR1 is SQVTM, CDR2 ANQGSEA, per germline.

This chain connects TRBV4-2 to TRBJ2-2; perhaps TRBD1 as D (6 bases). This CDR3 spans 15 amino acids. Germline CDR1 LGHNA, CDR2 YNFKEQ. Trimming took 1 base from V and 6 from J, leaving 12 bases between them. DNA for the CDR3: TGTGCCAGCAGCCAAGGGACAGCCCCGGCCGGGGAGCTGTTTTTT. It translates to CASSQGTAPAGELFF.

This chain connects TRBV7-3 to TRBJ2-3; D is perhaps TRBD2 (7 bases). Germline CDR1 and CDR2: SGHTA and FQGTGA. Trimming stripped 5 bases from V and 4 bases from J, with 22 bases between. CDR3 size: 17 residues. CDR3 loop: CASSQTPRGAVSDTQYF. The DNA for the CDR3 is TGTGCCAGCAGCCAAACCCCCCGGGGGGCTGTCTCAGATACGCAGTATTTT.